This record looks at one T cell receptor (beta chain) sequence and its context. The target of this receptor is not known. No base quality information exists; no much larger clone differs at one position. For repertoire sequencing, the TCR beta CDR3 regions were amplified from RNA transcripts. The first round of RT-PCR was done with HTBI primers and the Qiagen OneStep RT-PCR kit, and was followed by a second round of multiplex PCR, then size selection and purification. The libraries underwent paired-end sequencing with 100 bp reads on an Illumina HiSeq2000. The original methods were these. Reads were processed with SOAPnuke, discarding reads with adapters, uncalled bases, mean Phred below 15, or no exact constant-primer or identifier match. COPE v1.2.5 was used to merge the high-quality paired reads. Each unique nucleotide sequence was treated as a clonotype, and MiTCR v1.1 was used to align the clonotypes to the IMGT TRB V, D and J references. The analysis was limited to V-J combinations with a frequency above 0.0001, which together covered around 99% of the repertoires. For each V-J combination, a TCR clonal expansion and chaos score was defined as the ratio of F50 clonal expansion to chaos observed in the TCRdist matrix. Welch's t-statistics and random forest were used to narrow the features down to over ten V-J combinations, which were then fed into a naive Bayes classifier. Thyroid-blood repertoire similarity was quantified with the Morisita-Horn index. The raw public reads went through TCRdb reprocessing: fastp at Q25, MiXCR clone calling, in-frame beta chains kept. Each entry merges the rows of one CDR3 protein and shows their most common DNA and genes. Here the V and J calls rest on TCRdb's processing, not on the authors' analysis. Within this sample are 200,000 to 250,000 distinct CDR3 sequences, with about 22% of them counted one time only. The ten largest clones add up to roughly 45% of the sample.

This entry comes from a study of Graves' ophthalmopathy and Graves' hyperthyroidism (dated by TCRdb to 2016 to 2019). A note on the overall study: Peripheral blood was collected at initial diagnosis, before any treatment. In total, over 130 blood samples were TCR-sequenced: 40 to 45 ophthalmopathy, some 75 hyperthyroidism and some 17 hyperthyroidism-to-ophthalmopathy patients. The independent validation cohort included 18 to 20 hyperthyroidism patients plus 17 patients who later progressed from hyperthyroidism to ophthalmopathy. To tell Graves' ophthalmopathy apart from Graves' hyperthyroidism, and to predict which patients would progress to ophthalmopathy, the study relied on TCR beta repertoire signatures. The 100 or so discovery patients were divided at random into training and test sets in a 7:3 ratio. In five to seven hyperthyroidism patients, the T-cell repertoire of thyroid tissue was compared with the T-cell repertoire of blood. To explore V-J signatures that distinguish ophthalmopathy from hyperthyroidism, a discovery set of about a hundred patients was enrolled, made up of 40 to 45 with ophthalmopathy and some 60 with stable hyperthyroidism. Following sample collection, hyperthyroidism patients were given methimazole at a starting dose of 30 mg daily, and ophthalmopathy patients were given high-dose intravenous methylprednisolone. What the study reported, not specific to this receptor: Ophthalmopathy was separated from stable hyperthyroidism by the 13-signature model with about 89% sensitivity and approximately 84% specificity in cross-validation and with 80%/75% in the test set. Among expanded thyroid clonotypes with frequency above 0.001, most also showed up in blood, which suggests that blood repertoires may reflect the thyroid immune response. In validation, the model predicted ophthalmopathy progression with nearly 71% sensitivity and roughly 78% specificity; roughly 12 predicted patients were CT-confirmed with GO in a median of 6.5 months. Sample size was not statistically predetermined, and group allocation was not concealed from the investigators.

Ophthalmopathy patients had moderately to severely active disease, Clinical Activity Score of at least 3, NOSPECS grade of at least 4, and disease duration under 3 months. Anyone with other autoimmune diseases, uncontrolled infections, pregnancy or lactation was excluded from the study. Clinical symptoms, serum thyroxine, TRAb, thyroid ultrasound and orbital computed tomography formed the basis of the diagnosis. Using Ficoll-Paque density gradient centrifugation, PBMCs were isolated from about 9.4 ml of fresh peripheral blood. Trizol reagent was used to extract the total RNA, and its quality was then checked on an Agilent 2100 Bioanalyzer. Clipping removes 5 bases from V and 0 bases from J, with 10 as the unmatched junction base count. The CDR3, cysteine through phenylalanine, is 17 amino acids long. Of all the DNA, just the CDR3 is kept, 51 bases in frame from base 1. In the germline V gene (reference sequence), CDR1 corresponds to SGHAT and CDR2 to FQDESV.

The rearrangement joined TRBV11-1 to TRBJ2-4; TRBD1 aligns with 7 central bases. The receptor comes from a woman in her fifties or sixties with Graves' ophthalmopathy. Donor details come from another sample of the same person, matched by shared clones. Sequenced sample: peripheral blood. In nucleotide form, the sequence is TGTGCCAGCAGCCCGAATCCGGGACAGCTAGCCAAAAACATTCAGTACTTC. This is translated as CASSPNPGQLAKNIQYF.